These 5 T cell receptor beta chains share one sample of origin, sequenced in a study of T cell responses to AZD1222 COVID-19 vaccine. Clones were sequenced by immunoSEQ multiplex PCR, and TCRdb holds only the in-frame ones, with some missing. This table holds around 140,000 clones, 70% to 90% found once. Sequencing was performed on peripheral blood, taken on day 0 of AZD1222 vaccination. The receptors stem from an adult in good health.

V usage is TRBV24-1 and J usage is TRBJ2-1; TRBD1 is a possible D gene (5 bases). CDR1 KGHDR and CDR2 SFDVKD come from the germline V gene. The CDR3 spans 13 residues. Trimming pared 4 bases from V and 16 bases from J, leaving 19 bases between. The CDR3 nucleotides are TGTGCCACCAGTGACGCGACAGCATGGGGCAACTTCTTC. Protein product: CATSDATAWGNFF.

Of note for this clone: This sample also contains other DNA sequences that code for the same CDR3. The chain employs TRBV12-3 or TRBV12-4 and TRBJ2-2; D is unclear. The CDR3 has 13 amino acids. V was trimmed by 4 bases and J by 4 bases, leaving 7 bases between them. The CDR3 bases are TGTGCCAGCAGTTCAGACCTCACCGGGGAGCTGTTTTTT. Residues: CASSSDLTGELFF.

Details on this clone: This sample also contains other DNA sequences that code for the same CDR3. The chain links TRBV12-3 or TRBV12-4 to TRBJ1-5; maybe TRBD1 (5 bases). The CDR3 runs to 13 residues. V gave up 2 bases and J gave up 5 bases, with 7 bases separating them. CDR3 DNA sequence: TGTGCCAGCAGTTTACGAGGGGATCAGCCCCAGCATTTT. This sequence encodes CASSLRGDQPQHF.

The chain couples TRBV9 to TRBJ1-3; possible D gene TRBD1, 5 bases. Between the trimmed V and J ends, which lost 4 bases and 0 bases, there was a span of 11 bases. The CDR3 has 15 amino acids. Germline CDR1 SGDLS, CDR2 YYNGEE. CDR3 sequence reads: CASSQGPSSGNTIYF. Here the CDR3 DNA reads TGTGCCAGCAGCCAGGGACCGAGCTCTGGAAACACCATATATTTT.

This chain connects TRBV4-1 to TRBJ2-3; the D gene is possibly TRBD1 (5 bases). Per the germline V gene, CDR1 is MGHRA and CDR2 is YSYEKL. CDR3 size: 19 residues. The V end lost 2 bases, the J end lost 2 bases, and 23 bases lay between the germline ends. The CDR3 loop is CASSQRWLGRRDITDTQYF. For the CDR3, the DNA is TGCGCCAGCAGCCAAAGGTGGTTGGGGCGTCGAGACATCACAGATACGCAGTATTTT.